The T cell receptor (beta chain) under discussion was sequenced for a study of control samples from healthy donors and cancer patients. Germline loops: CDR1 SGHTA, CDR2 FQGNSA. V was pared by 6 bases and J by 3 bases, with 14 bases between. There are 15 residues in the CDR3. Data came from immunoSEQ multiplex PCR; TCRdb stores just in-frame clones and leaves some out. The sample has approximately 100,000 clones; 88% are singletons. The chain is built from TRBV7-2 and TRBJ1-4, with a tentative D call TRBD1 (5 bases). This clonotype was obtained from a man aged 25-45 years in good health. Material for sequencing was blood. The CDR3, as DNA: TGTGCCAGCAGGCCGGGGGTCAGCCCTAATGAAAAACTGTTTTTT. The encoded protein is CASRPGVSPNEKLFF.